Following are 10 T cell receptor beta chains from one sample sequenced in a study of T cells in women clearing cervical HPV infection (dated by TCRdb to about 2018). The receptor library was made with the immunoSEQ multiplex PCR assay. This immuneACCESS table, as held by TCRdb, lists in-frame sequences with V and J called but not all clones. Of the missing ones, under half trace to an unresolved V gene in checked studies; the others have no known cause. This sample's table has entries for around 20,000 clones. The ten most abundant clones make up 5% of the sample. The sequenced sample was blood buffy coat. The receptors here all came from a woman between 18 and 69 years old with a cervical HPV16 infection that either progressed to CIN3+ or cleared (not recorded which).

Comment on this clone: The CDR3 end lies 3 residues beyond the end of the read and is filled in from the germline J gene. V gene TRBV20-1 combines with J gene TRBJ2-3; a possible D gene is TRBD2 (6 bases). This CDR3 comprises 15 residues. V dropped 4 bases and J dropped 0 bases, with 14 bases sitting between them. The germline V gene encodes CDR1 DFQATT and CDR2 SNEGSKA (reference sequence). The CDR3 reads CSATPRGYSTDTQYF. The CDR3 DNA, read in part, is TGCAGTGCTACTCCGCGGGGCTATAGCACAGATACG.

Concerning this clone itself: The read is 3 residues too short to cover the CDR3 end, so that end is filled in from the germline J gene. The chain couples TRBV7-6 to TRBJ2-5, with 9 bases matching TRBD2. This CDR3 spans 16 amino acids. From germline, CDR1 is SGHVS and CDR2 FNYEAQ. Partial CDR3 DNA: TGTGCCAGCAGCCTCTACGGCGGGGGGGCCACAGATACC. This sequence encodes CASSLYGGGATDT. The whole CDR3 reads CASSLYGGGATDTQYF.

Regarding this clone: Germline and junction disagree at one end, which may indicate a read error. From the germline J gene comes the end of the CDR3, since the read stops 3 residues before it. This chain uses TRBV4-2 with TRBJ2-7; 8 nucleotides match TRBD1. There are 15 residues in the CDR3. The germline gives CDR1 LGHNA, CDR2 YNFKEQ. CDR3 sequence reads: CASSQDEGTGYEQYF. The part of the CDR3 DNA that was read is TGCGCCAGCAGCCAAGATGAAGGGACAGGATACGAG.

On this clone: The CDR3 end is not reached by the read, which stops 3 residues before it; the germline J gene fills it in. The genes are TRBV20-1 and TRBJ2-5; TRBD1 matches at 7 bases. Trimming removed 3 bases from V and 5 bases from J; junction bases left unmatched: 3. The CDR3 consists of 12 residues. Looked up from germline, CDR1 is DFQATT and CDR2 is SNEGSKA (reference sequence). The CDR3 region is CSASGQVETQYF. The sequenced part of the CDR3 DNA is TGCAGTGCTAGCGGACAGGTGGAGACC.

The CDR3 bases that were read are TGTGCCAGCAGCTCCGGGGGGGCTTCCTACAATGAG. The encoded protein is CASSSGGASYNE. The CDR3 as a whole reads CASSSGGASYNEQFF. The J gene is TRBJ2-1, the V gene TRBV6-2 or TRBV6-3; 8 nucleotides line up with TRBD2. The read finishes 3 residues shy of the CDR3 end, and the germline J gene is used to complete it. The CDR3 extends over 15 amino acids. Germline values: CDR1 MNHEY, CDR2 SVGEGT. After removal of 6 bases from V and 1 base from J, the junction contained 5 bases not matched to a gene.

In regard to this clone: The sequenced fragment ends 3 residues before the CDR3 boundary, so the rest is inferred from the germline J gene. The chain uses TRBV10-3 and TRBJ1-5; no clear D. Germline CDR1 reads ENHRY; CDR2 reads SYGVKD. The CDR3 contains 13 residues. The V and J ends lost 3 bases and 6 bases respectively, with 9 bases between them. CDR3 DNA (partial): TGTGCCATCAGTGACCAGGAAGGTCAGCCC. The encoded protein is CAISDQEGQP. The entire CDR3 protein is CAISDQEGQPQHF.

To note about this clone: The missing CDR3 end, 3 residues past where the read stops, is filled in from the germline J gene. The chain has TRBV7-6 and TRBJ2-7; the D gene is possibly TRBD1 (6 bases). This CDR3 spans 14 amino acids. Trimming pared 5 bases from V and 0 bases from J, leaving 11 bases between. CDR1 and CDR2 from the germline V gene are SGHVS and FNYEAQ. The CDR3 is CASSPRTASYEQYF. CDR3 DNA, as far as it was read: TGTGCCAGCAGCCCCCGGACAGCCTCCTACGAG.

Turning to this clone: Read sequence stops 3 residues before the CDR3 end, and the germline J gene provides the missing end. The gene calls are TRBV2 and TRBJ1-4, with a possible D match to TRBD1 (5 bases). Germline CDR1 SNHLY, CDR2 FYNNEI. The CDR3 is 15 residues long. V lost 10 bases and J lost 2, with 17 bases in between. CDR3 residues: CATTQQGRTNEKLFF. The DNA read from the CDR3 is TGTGCCACAACCCAGCAGGGTAGGACTAATGAAAAA. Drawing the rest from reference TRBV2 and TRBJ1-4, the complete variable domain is EPEVTQTPSHQVTQMGQEVILRCVPISNHLYFYWYRQILGQKVEFLVSFYNNEISEKSEIFDDQFSVERPDGSNFTLKIRSTKLEDSAMYFCATTQQGRTNEKLFFGSGTQLSVL.

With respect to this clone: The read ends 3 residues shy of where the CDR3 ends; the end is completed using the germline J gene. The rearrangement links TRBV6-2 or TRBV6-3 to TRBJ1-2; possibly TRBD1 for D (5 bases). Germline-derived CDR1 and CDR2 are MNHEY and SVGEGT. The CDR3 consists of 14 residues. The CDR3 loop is CASSYRDYLNDYTF. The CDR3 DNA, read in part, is TGTGCCAGCAGTTATAGGGACTACTTGAATGAC.

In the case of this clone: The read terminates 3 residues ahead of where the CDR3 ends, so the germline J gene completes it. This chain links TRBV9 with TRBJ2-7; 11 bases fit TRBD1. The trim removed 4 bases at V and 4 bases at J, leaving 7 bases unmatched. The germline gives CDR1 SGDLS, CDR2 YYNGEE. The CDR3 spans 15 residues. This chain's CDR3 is CASSRGGQGAYEQYF. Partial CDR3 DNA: TGTGCCAGCAGCAGAGGAGGACAGGGGGCTTACGAG.